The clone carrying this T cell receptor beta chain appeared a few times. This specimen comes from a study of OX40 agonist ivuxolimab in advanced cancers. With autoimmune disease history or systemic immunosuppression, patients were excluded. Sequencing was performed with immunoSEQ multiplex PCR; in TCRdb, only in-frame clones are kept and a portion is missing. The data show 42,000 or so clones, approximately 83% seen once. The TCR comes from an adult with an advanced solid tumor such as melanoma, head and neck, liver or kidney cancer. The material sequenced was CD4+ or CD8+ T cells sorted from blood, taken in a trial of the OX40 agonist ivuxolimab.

The DNA of the CDR3 is TGTGCCAGCACCCCTGGGGGGACACCTTACAATGAGCAGTTCTTC. Its translation is CASTPGGTPYNEQFF. The chain couples TRBV28 to TRBJ2-1, with D possibly called TRBD1 or TRBD2 (6 bases each). This CDR3 has 15 residues. Germline values: CDR1 MDHEN, CDR2 SYDVKM. The ends were cut back, 7 bases at V and 4 bases at J, with 17 bases in the middle.